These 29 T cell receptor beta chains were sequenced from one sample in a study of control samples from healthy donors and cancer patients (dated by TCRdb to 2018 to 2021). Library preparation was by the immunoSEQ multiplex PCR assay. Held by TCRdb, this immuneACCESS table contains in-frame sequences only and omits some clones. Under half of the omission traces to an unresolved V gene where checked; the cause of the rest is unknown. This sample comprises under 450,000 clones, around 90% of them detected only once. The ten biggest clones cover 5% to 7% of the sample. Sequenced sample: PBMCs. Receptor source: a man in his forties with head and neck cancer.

The CDR3 bases are TGTGCCAGCAGTGAGGGTTCTAACTATGGCTACACCTTC. It is translated as CASSEGSNYGYTF. The chain uses TRBV2 and TRBJ1-2; no clear D. Germline CDR1 is SNHLY and CDR2 is FYNNEI. The CDR3 covers 13 residues. Trimming removed 3 bases at V and 0 bases at J, with 5 bases between.

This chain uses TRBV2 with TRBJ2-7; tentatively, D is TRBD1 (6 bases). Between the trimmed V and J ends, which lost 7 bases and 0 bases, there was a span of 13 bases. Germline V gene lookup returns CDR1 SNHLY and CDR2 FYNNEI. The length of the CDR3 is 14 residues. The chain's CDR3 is CASTGEPRSYEQYF. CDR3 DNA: TGTGCCAGCACAGGGGAGCCTCGCTCCTACGAGCAGTACTTC.

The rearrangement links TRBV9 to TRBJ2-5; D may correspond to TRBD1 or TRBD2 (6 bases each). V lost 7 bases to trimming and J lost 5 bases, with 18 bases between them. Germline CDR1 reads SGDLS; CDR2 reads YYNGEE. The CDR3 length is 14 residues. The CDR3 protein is CASSTVRGGETQYF. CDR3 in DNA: TGTGCCAGCTCCACCGTTCGAGGGGGGGAGACCCAGTACTTC.

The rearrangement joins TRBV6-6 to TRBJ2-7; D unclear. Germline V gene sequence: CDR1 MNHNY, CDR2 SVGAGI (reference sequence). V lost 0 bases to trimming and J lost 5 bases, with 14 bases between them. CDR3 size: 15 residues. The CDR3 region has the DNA TGTGCCAGCAGTTACTCGGACGGATCTCCTGACGAGCAGTACTTC. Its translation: CASSYSDGSPDEQYF.

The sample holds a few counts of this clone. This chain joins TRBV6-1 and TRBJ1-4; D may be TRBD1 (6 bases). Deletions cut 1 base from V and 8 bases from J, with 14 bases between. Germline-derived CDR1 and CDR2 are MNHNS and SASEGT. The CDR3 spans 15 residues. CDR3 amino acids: CASSEEGGGWEKLFF. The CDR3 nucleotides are TGTGCCAGCAGTGAAGAAGGGGGGGGTTGGGAAAAACTGTTTTTT.

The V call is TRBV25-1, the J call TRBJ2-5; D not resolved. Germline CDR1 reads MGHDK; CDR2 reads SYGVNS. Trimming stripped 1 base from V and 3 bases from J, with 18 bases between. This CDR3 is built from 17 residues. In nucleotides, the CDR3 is TGTGCCAGCAGTGAATTCTTAGGGTCCCACCCAGAAGAGACCCAGTACTTC. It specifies CASSEFLGSHPEETQYF.

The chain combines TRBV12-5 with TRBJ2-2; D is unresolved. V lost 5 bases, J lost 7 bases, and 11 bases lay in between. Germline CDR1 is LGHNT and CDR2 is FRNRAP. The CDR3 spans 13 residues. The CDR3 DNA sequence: TGTGCTAGTGGTGCCCCCGCCGGCGGGGAGCTGTTTTTT. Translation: CASGAPAGGELFF.

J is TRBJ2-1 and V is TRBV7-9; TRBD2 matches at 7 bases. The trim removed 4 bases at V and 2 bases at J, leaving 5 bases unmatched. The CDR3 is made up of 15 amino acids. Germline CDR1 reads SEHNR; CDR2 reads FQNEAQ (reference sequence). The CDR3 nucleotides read TGTGCCAGCAGCTCCCCCGGGGGGACCTACAATGAGCAGTTCTTC. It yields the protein CASSSPGGTYNEQFF.

The CDR3 DNA is TGTGCCAGCAGGCGTGGTAGTCAGGCCTACAATGAGCAGTTCTTC. It codes for CASRRGSQAYNEQFF. The V and J genes are TRBV27 and TRBJ2-1; D remains ambiguous. The CDR3 is 15 residues long. CDR1 and CDR2 (germline): MNHEY, SMNVEV (reference sequence). V gave up 6 bases and J gave up 2 bases, with 14 bases separating them.

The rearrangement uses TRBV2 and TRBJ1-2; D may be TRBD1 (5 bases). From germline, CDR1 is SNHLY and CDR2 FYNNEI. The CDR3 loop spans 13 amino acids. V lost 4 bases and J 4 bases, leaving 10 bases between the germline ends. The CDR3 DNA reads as TGTGCCAGCAGTGGAGGGGCGTCCTATGGCTACACCTTC. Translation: CASSGGASYGYTF.

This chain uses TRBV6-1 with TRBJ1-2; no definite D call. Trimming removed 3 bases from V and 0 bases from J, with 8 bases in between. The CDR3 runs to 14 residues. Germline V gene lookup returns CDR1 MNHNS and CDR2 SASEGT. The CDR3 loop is CASSEFGTNYGYTF. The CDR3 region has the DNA TGTGCCAGCAGTGAGTTTGGAACTAACTATGGCTACACCTTC.

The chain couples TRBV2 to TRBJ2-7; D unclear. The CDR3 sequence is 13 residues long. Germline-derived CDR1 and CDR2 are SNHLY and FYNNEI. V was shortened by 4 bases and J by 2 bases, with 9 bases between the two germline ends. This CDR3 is CASSGGTPYEQYF. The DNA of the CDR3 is TGTGCCAGCAGTGGGGGAACCCCCTACGAGCAGTACTTC.

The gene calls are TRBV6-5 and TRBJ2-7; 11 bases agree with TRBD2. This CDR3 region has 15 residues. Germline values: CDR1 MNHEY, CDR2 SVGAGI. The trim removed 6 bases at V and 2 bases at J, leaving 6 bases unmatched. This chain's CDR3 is CASREGLAEPYEQYF. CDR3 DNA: TGTGCCAGCAGGGAGGGACTAGCGGAACCCTACGAGCAGTACTTC.

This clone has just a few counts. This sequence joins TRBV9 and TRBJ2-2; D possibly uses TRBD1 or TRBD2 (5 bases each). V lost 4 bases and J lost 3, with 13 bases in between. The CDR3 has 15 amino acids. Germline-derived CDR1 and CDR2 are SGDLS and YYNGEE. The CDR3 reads CASSPRGRDTGELFF. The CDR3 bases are TGTGCCAGCAGCCCCCGGGGCCGCGACACCGGGGAGCTGTTTTTT.

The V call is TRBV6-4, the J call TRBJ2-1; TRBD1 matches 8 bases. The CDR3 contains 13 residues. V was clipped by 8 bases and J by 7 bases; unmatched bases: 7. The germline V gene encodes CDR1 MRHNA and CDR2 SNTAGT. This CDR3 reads CASGETGENEQFF. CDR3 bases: TGTGCCAGCGGGGAGACAGGGGAAAATGAGCAGTTCTTC.

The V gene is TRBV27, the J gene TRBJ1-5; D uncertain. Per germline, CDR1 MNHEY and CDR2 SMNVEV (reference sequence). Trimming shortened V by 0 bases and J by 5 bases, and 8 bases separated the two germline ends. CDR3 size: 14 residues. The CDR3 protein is CASSLSVIYQPQHF. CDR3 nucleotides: TGTGCCAGCAGTTTATCAGTGATTTATCAGCCCCAGCATTTT.

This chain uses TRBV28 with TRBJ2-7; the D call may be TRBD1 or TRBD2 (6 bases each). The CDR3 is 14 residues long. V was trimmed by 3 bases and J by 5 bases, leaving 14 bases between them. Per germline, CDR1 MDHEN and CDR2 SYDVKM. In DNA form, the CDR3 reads TGTGCCAGCAGTTTCACTAGGGGGGTAGACGAGCAGTACTTC. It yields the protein CASSFTRGVDEQYF.

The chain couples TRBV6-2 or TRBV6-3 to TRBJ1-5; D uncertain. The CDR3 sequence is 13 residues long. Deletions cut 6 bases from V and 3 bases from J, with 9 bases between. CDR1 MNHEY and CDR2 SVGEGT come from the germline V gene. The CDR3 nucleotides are TGTGCCAGCAGCTTGGACTTCAATCAGCCCCAGCATTTT. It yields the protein CASSLDFNQPQHF.

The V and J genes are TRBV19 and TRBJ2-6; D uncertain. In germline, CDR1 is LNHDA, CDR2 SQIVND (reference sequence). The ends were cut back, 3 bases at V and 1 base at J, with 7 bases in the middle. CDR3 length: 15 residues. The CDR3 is CASSIPLSGANVLTF. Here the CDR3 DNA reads TGTGCCAGTAGTATCCCCCTTTCTGGGGCCAACGTCCTGACTTTC.

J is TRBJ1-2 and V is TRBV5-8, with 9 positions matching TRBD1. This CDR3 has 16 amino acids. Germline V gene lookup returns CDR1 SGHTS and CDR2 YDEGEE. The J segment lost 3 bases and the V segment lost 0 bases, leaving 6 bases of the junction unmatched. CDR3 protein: CASSLEKQGAYYGYTF. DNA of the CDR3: TGTGCCAGCAGCTTGGAGAAACAGGGGGCGTACTATGGCTACACCTTC.

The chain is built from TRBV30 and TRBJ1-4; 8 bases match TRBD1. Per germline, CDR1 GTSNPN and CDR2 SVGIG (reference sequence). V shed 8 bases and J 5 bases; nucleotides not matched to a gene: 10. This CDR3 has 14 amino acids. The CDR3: CATSADRANEKLFF. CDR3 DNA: TGTGCCACCTCCGCGGACAGGGCGAATGAAAAACTGTTTTTT.

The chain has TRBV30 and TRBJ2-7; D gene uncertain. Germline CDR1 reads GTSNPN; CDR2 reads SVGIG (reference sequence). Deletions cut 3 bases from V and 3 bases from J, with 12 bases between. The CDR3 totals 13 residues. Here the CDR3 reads CAWRYDGNYEQYF. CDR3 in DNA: TGTGCCTGGAGATATGACGGTAACTACGAGCAGTACTTC.

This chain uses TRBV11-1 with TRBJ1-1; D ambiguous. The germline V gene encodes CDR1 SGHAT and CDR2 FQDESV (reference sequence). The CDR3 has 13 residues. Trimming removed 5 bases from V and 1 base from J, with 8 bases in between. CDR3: CASSPEGNTEAFF. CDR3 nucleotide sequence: TGTGCCAGCAGCCCCGAGGGGAACACTGAAGCTTTCTTT.

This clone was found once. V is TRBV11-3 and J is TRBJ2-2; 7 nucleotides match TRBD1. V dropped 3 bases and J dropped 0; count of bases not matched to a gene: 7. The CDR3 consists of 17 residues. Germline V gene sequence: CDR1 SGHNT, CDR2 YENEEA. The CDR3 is CASSFSAGTANTGELFF. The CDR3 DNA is TGTGCCAGCAGCTTTTCCGCCGGGACAGCGAACACCGGGGAGCTGTTTTTT.

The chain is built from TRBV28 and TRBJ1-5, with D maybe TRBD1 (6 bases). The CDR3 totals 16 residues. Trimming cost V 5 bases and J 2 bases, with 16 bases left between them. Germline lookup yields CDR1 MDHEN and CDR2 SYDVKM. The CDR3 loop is CASSLLRGAGNQPQHF. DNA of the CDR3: TGTGCCAGCAGTCTCTTGCGGGGGGCCGGCAATCAGCCCCAGCATTTT.

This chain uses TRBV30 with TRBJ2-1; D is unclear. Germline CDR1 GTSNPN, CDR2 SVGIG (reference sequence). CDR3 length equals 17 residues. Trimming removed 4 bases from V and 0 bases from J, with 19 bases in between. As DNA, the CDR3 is TGTGCCTGGATGGGCCTTCCGTCCCACCTCTCCTACAATGAGCAGTTCTTC. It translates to CAWMGLPSHLSYNEQFF.

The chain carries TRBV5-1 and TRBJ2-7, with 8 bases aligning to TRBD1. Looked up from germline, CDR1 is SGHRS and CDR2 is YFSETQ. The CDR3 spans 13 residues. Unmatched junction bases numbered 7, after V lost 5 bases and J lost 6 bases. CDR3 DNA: TGCGCCAGCAGTTCGGACAGGGTGGCCGAGCAGTACTTC. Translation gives CASSSDRVAEQYF.

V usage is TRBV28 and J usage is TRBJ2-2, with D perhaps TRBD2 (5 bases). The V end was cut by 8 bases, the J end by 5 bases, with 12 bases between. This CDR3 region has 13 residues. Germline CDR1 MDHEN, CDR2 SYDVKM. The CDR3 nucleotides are TGTGCCAGCCAGGATAGGGAGACCGGGGAGCTGTTTTTT. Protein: CASQDRETGELFF.

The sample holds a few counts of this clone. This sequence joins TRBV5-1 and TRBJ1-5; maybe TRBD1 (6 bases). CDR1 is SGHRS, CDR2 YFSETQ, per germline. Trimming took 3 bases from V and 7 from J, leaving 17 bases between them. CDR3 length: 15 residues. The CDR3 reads CASSSGRQEGQPQHF. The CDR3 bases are TGCGCCAGCAGCTCGGGGAGACAGGAGGGACAGCCCCAGCATTTT.